These 32 T cell receptor beta chains came from one sample sequenced in a study of Ad26.COV2.S vaccination and SARS-CoV-2 variants. Treatment indicated: roughly 19 received Ad26.COV2.S at low or high dose, single or two shots; 5 received placebo; per-sample allocation not given. Following the first vaccine or placebo injection, samples were taken on day 63. Sequenced by immunoSEQ multiplex PCR; TCRdb stores in-frame clones only, minus some. The sample contains roughly 400,000 clones, roughly 88% of which appear only once. Source: peripheral blood, taken in a trial of Ad26.COV2.S vaccine versus placebo. The receptors originated from a person between 18 and 65 years old who received the Ad26.COV2.S COVID-19 vaccine or a placebo.

The V call is TRBV2, the J call TRBJ2-2; D remains ambiguous. CDR3 size: 12 residues. V was shortened by 1 base and J by 7 bases, with 4 bases between the two germline ends. Germline assignment: CDR1 SNHLY and CDR2 FYNNEI. The CDR3 bases are TGTGCCAGCAGTGAAGACATCGGGGAGCTGTTTTTT. Amino acid sequence: CASSEDIGELFF.

The genes are TRBV7-6 and TRBJ2-1; the match to TRBD1 covers 8 bases. The CDR3 covers 15 residues. The J segment lost 7 bases and the V segment lost 5 bases, leaving 10 bases of the junction unmatched. Germline CDR1 and CDR2: SGHVS and FNYEAQ. The CDR3 DNA follows: TGTGCCAGCAGCCAACCCGGACAGGGCCGGAATGAGCAGTTCTTC. Translation gives CASSQPGQGRNEQFF.

This clone was detected only a few times. The chain carries TRBV27 and TRBJ1-2, with D perhaps TRBD1 (5 bases). From germline, CDR1 is MNHEY and CDR2 SMNVEV (reference sequence). The CDR3 is 11 amino acids. The V and J ends lost 5 bases and 13 bases respectively, with 14 bases between them. The CDR3 spells CASSAAGPLTF. In DNA form, the CDR3 reads TGTGCCAGCAGTGCTGCGGGGCCTCTCACCTTC.

By proportion, this clone is medium-sized. The V call is TRBV4-3, the J call TRBJ2-6; D remains unclear. The germline V gene encodes CDR1 LGHNA and CDR2 YSLEER. This CDR3 has 16 residues. The V and J ends lost 1 base and 0 bases respectively, with 7 bases between them. The CDR3 loop is CASSQGEISGANVLTF. In DNA, the CDR3 is TGCGCCAGCAGCCAAGGCGAGATCTCTGGGGCCAACGTCCTGACTTTC.

The J gene is TRBJ1-4, the V gene TRBV28; perhaps TRBD1 as D (6 bases). Trimming cost V 5 bases and J 7 bases, with 14 bases left between them. Germline V CDR1 and CDR2: MDHEN, SYDVKM. This CDR3 has 14 residues. The CDR3 loop is CASSPQGRVEKLFF. CDR3 bases: TGTGCCAGCAGTCCCCAGGGGCGCGTTGAAAAACTGTTTTTT.

The chain uses TRBV3-1 (or the pseudogene TRBV3-2) and TRBJ2-1, with 10 bases that match TRBD2. This CDR3 spans 16 amino acids. The trim removed 5 bases at V and 6 bases at J, leaving 10 bases unmatched. From germline, CDR1 is LGHDT and CDR2 YNNKEL (reference sequence). This CDR3 reads CASSERLAGNINEQFF. The CDR3 nucleotides are TGTGCCAGCAGCGAACGACTAGCGGGTAATATCAATGAGCAGTTCTTC.

This chain links TRBV25-1 with TRBJ2-1; 8 positions agree with TRBD1. The CDR3 contains 15 residues. Trimming removed 4 bases from V and 4 bases from J; junction bases left unmatched: 6. In germline, CDR1 is MGHDK, CDR2 SYGVNS. The CDR3 region is CASSGQGKAYNEQFF. In DNA form, the CDR3 reads TGTGCCAGCAGTGGACAGGGGAAGGCTTACAATGAGCAGTTCTTC.

V gene TRBV7-3 combines with J gene TRBJ2-1, with D tentatively TRBD2 (5 bases). The germline CDR1 and CDR2 sequences are SGHTA and FQGTGA. The CDR3 totals 16 residues. Trimming stripped 2 bases from V and 7 bases from J, with 18 bases between. The CDR3 bases are TGTGCCAGCAGCTTAGGGAGACCTCCTACGGGGAATGAGCAGTTCTTC. Translating it yields CASSLGRPPTGNEQFF.

The rearrangement links TRBV4-2 to TRBJ2-7; TRBD2 might be the D (6 bases). This CDR3 has 14 residues. CDR1 is LGHNA and CDR2 is YNFKEQ in the germline V gene. V was clipped by 0 bases and J by 4 bases, with 10 bases between them. The CDR3 DNA sequence: TGTGCCAGCAGCCAAGAGGCTCGGGGGTACGAGCAGTACTTC. This encodes CASSQEARGYEQYF.

The chain is built from TRBV28 and TRBJ1-2; 7 nucleotides align to TRBD1. Germline V gives CDR1 MDHEN, CDR2 SYDVKM. The V segment lost 6 bases and the J segment 0 bases; nucleotides outside the gene matches: 1. This CDR3 region has 13 residues. The CDR3 DNA sequence: TGTGCCAGCAGAGACAGGGCTAACTATGGCTACACCTTC. Translated: CASRDRANYGYTF.

This clone was counted a few times. This chain joins TRBV11-2 and TRBJ2-7; 10 bases fit TRBD1. V lost 5 bases and J lost 4; bases outside the gene matches: 14. Germline CDR1 reads SGHAT; CDR2 reads FQNNGV. The CDR3 loop spans 17 amino acids. CDR3: CASSIMARQGAWYEQYF. Written as DNA, the CDR3 is TGTGCCAGCAGCATAATGGCGCGACAGGGGGCTTGGTACGAGCAGTACTTC. Looking up the rest from reference TRBV11-2 and TRBJ2-7 gives the full variable domain: EAGVAQSPRYKIIEKRQSVAFWCNPISGHATLYWYQQILGQGPKLLIQFQNNGVVDDSQLPKDRFSAERLKGVDSTLKIQPAKLEDSAVYLCASSIMARQGAWYEQYFGPGTRLTVT.

CDR3 nucleotides: TGCAGCGTTGAGCCGACAGGGGCCCACGAGCAGTACTTC. Protein: CSVEPTGAHEQYF. The gene calls are TRBV29-1 and TRBJ2-7, with TRBD1 identical over 8 bases. Germline CDR1 reads SQVTM; CDR2 reads ANQGSEA. The V and J ends lost 3 bases and 5 bases, in that order; junction bases with no gene match: 6. This CDR3 comprises 13 residues.

This clone occurred once. V and J are TRBV14 and TRBJ2-3; D might be TRBD2 (5 bases). Trimming took 3 bases from V and 5 from J, leaving 12 bases between them. The length of the CDR3 is 14 residues. Per germline, CDR1 SGHDN and CDR2 FVKESK. CDR3 sequence (DNA): TGTGCCAGCAGCCACGGAGGAAGGCTAGATACGCAGTATTTT. Translated: CASSHGGRLDTQYF.

The V call is TRBV5-6, the J call TRBJ2-5; TRBD2 agrees at 8 bases. The CDR3 extends over 15 amino acids. After removal of 9 bases from V and 5 bases from J, the junction contained 15 bases not matched to a gene. The germline V gene has CDR1 SGHDT and CDR2 YYEEEE. CDR3 region: CATTTGGNGVETQYF. CDR3 nucleotide sequence: TGTGCCACCACCACGGGGGGGAACGGGGTTGAGACCCAGTACTTC.

CDR3 residues: CASSQGTSGIYEQYF. CDR3 DNA sequence: TGTGCCAGCAGCCAGGGGACTAGCGGAATCTACGAGCAGTACTTC. The J gene is TRBJ2-7, the V gene TRBV3-1 (or the pseudogene TRBV3-2); 11 nucleotides match TRBD2. This CDR3 contains 15 residues. Germline V CDR1 and CDR2: LGHDT, YNNKEL (reference sequence). The ends lost 3 bases at V and 3 bases at J; junction bases unmatched: 4.

The chain links TRBV10-3 to TRBJ2-7, with TRBD2 identical over 8 bases. CDR3 length equals 13 residues. Losses at the gene ends were 6 bases for V and 6 bases for J; bases not matched to a gene: 7. Germline-derived CDR1 and CDR2 are ENHRY and SYGVKD. CDR3 coding DNA: TGTGCCATCAGGGGTAGCGGGATCGGCGAGCAGTACTTC. Translating it yields CAIRGSGIGEQYF.

The V and J genes are TRBV21-1 and TRBJ2-1; TRBD2 is the table's D call and was not checked against the DNA. TRBV21-1 is deemed a pseudogene. CDR3 length: 14 residues. CDR3 sequence: CASSTKRPEDEQFF. The CDR3, as DNA: TGTGCCAGCAGCACCAAGCGGCCAGAGGATGAGCAGTTCTTC.

Concerning this clone: The sample contains more than one DNA sequence encoding this CDR3. V gene TRBV11-3 combines with J gene TRBJ1-1; TRBD1 might be the D (6 bases). V lost 3 bases to trimming and J lost 2 bases, with 7 bases between them. The germline V gene encodes CDR1 SGHNT and CDR2 YENEEA. The length of the CDR3 is 13 residues. The CDR3 sequence is CASSLDRNTEAFF. For the CDR3, the DNA is TGTGCCAGCAGCTTGGACAGAAACACTGAAGCTTTCTTT.

V usage is TRBV5-1 and J usage is TRBJ2-3; D possibly corresponds to TRBD2 (6 bases). Germline V CDR1 and CDR2: SGHRS, YFSETQ. Trimming pared 0 bases from V and 6 bases from J, leaving 23 bases between. The CDR3 spans 18 residues. CDR3 nucleotides: TGCGCCAGCAGCTTGGGCGGTGGTAGCGGCCAATATACGGATACGCAGTATTTT. Protein: CASSLGGGSGQYTDTQYF.

This sequence joins TRBV20-1 and TRBJ2-1; D remains unclear. Germline CDR1 DFQATT, CDR2 SNEGSKA (reference sequence). Trimming shortened V by 3 bases and J by 0 bases, and 9 bases separated the two germline ends. This CDR3 contains 14 residues. This CDR3 reads CSASRSRSYNEQFF. CDR3 nucleotide sequence: TGCAGTGCTAGTAGATCCCGCTCCTACAATGAGCAGTTCTTC.

Only one count was recorded for this clone. V and J are TRBV13 and TRBJ2-1, with D maybe TRBD2 (5 bases). V was trimmed by 4 bases and J by 7 bases, leaving 11 bases between them. The CDR3 totals 13 residues. Germline-derived CDR1 and CDR2 are PRHDT and FYEKMQ (reference sequence). This CDR3 is CASSSMRENEQFF. The CDR3 coding sequence is TGTGCCAGCAGCTCAATGAGGGAGAATGAGCAGTTCTTC.

The table lists this clone with a count of one. This chain connects TRBV10-3 to TRBJ2-3, with 8 bases matching TRBD2. CDR3 length: 15 amino acids. Per the germline V gene, CDR1 is ENHRY and CDR2 is SYGVKD. J lost 4 bases, V lost 0 bases, and 3 bases had no gene match. Here the CDR3 reads CAISESGLGADTQYF. CDR3 in DNA: TGTGCCATCAGTGAGTCGGGACTAGGCGCAGATACGCAGTATTTT.

V is TRBV30 and J is TRBJ1-1; 7 bases are shared with TRBD1. CDR3 length equals 12 residues. V trimming: 4 bases; J trimming: 5 bases; junction bases outside the gene matches: 4. Germline CDR1 GTSNPN, CDR2 SVGIG (reference sequence). The CDR3 loop is CAWTQGFTEAFF. The CDR3 DNA is TGTGCCTGGACACAGGGGTTTACTGAAGCTTTCTTT.

The V gene is TRBV7-9, the J gene TRBJ1-1; 9 nucleotides align to TRBD1. The germline V gene has CDR1 SEHNR and CDR2 FQNEAQ (reference sequence). V lost 5 bases and J lost 4; bases outside the gene matches: 2. The CDR3 is 13 residues long. CDR3 residues: CASSQTGGTEAFF. The CDR3 region has the DNA TGTGCCAGCAGCCAGACAGGGGGCACTGAAGCTTTCTTT.

The V call is TRBV2, the J call TRBJ2-1, with D unresolved. The germline V and J ends were trimmed by 7 bases and 3 bases, with 10 bases remaining between them. Germline CDR1 SNHLY, CDR2 FYNNEI. This CDR3 comprises 13 residues. The CDR3 DNA sequence: TGTGCCAGCACGGCGGACCACTACAATGAGCAGTTCTTC. It translates to CASTADHYNEQFF.

The chain has TRBV19 and TRBJ1-2; D unresolved. CDR3 length: 13 amino acids. Deletions cut 0 bases from V and 4 bases from J, with 6 bases between. Germline values: CDR1 LNHDA, CDR2 SQIVND (reference sequence). Here the CDR3 reads CASSIDRFYGYTF. Written as DNA, the CDR3 is TGTGCCAGTAGTATAGATCGGTTCTATGGCTACACCTTC.

The chain has TRBV7-6 and TRBJ2-1, with 14 bases lining up with TRBD2. Per the germline V gene, CDR1 is SGHVS and CDR2 is FNYEAQ. V was clipped by 5 bases and J by 7 bases; unmatched bases: 7. The CDR3 spans 16 residues. The chain's CDR3 is CASSDRLAGGGNEQFF. CDR3 DNA: TGTGCCAGCAGCGACAGACTAGCGGGAGGGGGAAATGAGCAGTTCTTC.

The V call is TRBV11-2, the J call TRBJ2-5; TRBD1 or TRBD2 may be the D gene (5 bases each). Germline V gene lookup returns CDR1 SGHAT and CDR2 FQNNGV. The CDR3 is made up of 12 amino acids. V lost 7 bases and J 5 bases, leaving 11 bases between the germline ends. The CDR3 DNA reads TGTGCCAGCAAGGGGACCTCGGAGACCCAGTACTTC. This sequence encodes CASKGTSETQYF. Filled out from reference TRBV11-2 and TRBJ2-5, the complete variable domain reads EAGVAQSPRYKIIEKRQSVAFWCNPISGHATLYWYQQILGQGPKLLIQFQNNGVVDDSQLPKDRFSAERLKGVDSTLKIQPAKLEDSAVYLCASKGTSETQYFGPGTRLLVL.

The chain links TRBV7-9 to TRBJ2-5; the D call may be TRBD1 or TRBD2 (5 bases each). The CDR3 is made up of 13 amino acids. The V gene lost 1 base and the J gene lost 5 bases, with 8 bases spanning the gap. The germline CDR1 and CDR2 sequences are SEHNR and FQNEAQ (reference sequence). CDR3 sequence (DNA): TGTGCCAGCAGCTTAGTGGGACGGGAGACCCAGTACTTC. Its translation is CASSLVGRETQYF.

For this clone: Other DNA sequences in this specimen translate into the identical CDR3. The chain links TRBV5-1 to TRBJ2-3; unclear D gene. Trimming took 4 bases from V and 2 from J, leaving 5 bases between them. CDR1 and CDR2 (germline): SGHRS, YFSETQ. This CDR3 has 12 residues. Here the CDR3 DNA reads TGCGCCAGCAGCCTTCCCACAGATACGCAGTATTTT. This translates into CASSLPTDTQYF.

The rearrangement links TRBV4-3 to TRBJ2-7; D perhaps matches TRBD1 (6 bases). Germline V gene lookup returns CDR1 LGHNA and CDR2 YSLEER. V was pared by 1 base and J by 0 bases, with 10 bases between. The CDR3 is 15 residues long. CDR3 region: CASSQVADSSYEQYF. The DNA for the CDR3 is TGCGCCAGCAGCCAAGTCGCGGACAGCTCCTACGAGCAGTACTTC.

The chain is built from TRBV27 and TRBJ2-7; 7 bases match TRBD2. With 7 bases clipped from V and 5 bases from J, the junction kept 17 bases outside the gene matches. Germline loops: CDR1 MNHEY, CDR2 SMNVEV (reference sequence). This CDR3 region has 16 residues. CDR3 DNA sequence: TGTGCCAGCAACCTCTCGGGGGAGGGACTTCTGGACGAGCAGTACTTC. It translates to CASNLSGEGLLDEQYF.